A single sample gave rise to the 15 T cell receptor beta chains below, sequenced in a study of cytomegalovirus exposure and HLA in healthy donors. The study ran its PCR with 60 Vbeta and 13 Jbeta primers. The method was immunoSEQ multiplex PCR; TCRdb's version includes in-frame clones alone and lacks a portion of them. The sample has 95,000 or so clones, 65% to 90% seen once. The source material was PBMCs. Receptor source: a woman in her seventies in good health and CMV-seropositive.

This clone was seen once. V is TRBV6-5 and J is TRBJ2-3; 7 bases are a match to TRBD1. Germline V gives CDR1 MNHEY, CDR2 SVGAGI. Trimming removed 6 bases from V and 5 bases from J; junction bases left unmatched: 11. This CDR3 is 15 amino acids long. The CDR3 is CASRETGDGRDTQYF. The DNA of the CDR3 is TGTGCCAGCAGAGAAACAGGGGATGGCAGAGATACGCAGTATTTT.

The chain employs TRBV12-5 and TRBJ2-3, with D possibly being TRBD1 (6 bases). V was clipped by 2 bases and J by 3 bases, with 6 bases between them. The CDR3 is 13 amino acids. CDR1 and CDR2 from the germline V gene are LGHNT and FRNRAP. The CDR3 is CASGLTGTDTQYF. CDR3 nucleotide sequence: TGTGCTAGTGGTTTGACAGGGACAGATACGCAGTATTTT.

V usage is TRBV4-2 and J usage is TRBJ2-5, with 8 nucleotides matching TRBD2. The germline CDR1 and CDR2 sequences are LGHNA and YNFKEQ. The CDR3 has 17 amino acids. The V and J ends lost 0 bases and 6 bases, in that order; junction bases with no gene match: 12. The CDR3 DNA sequence: TGTGCCAGCAGCCAAGATTCTGCGGGAGGAAGGGACCAGACCCAGTACTTC. Its translation: CASSQDSAGGRDQTQYF.

This chain links TRBV7-2 with TRBJ2-6; 8 bases line up with TRBD1. Germline CDR1 and CDR2: SGHTA and FQGNSA. This CDR3 region has 17 residues. J lost 2 bases, V lost 1 base, and 4 bases had no gene match. The CDR3 is CASSLVAGGAGANVLTF. Here the CDR3 DNA reads TGTGCCAGCAGCTTAGTCGCAGGGGGCGCTGGGGCCAACGTCCTGACTTTC.

This clone was counted a single time. V gene TRBV2 combines with J gene TRBJ1-6; D uncertain. The germline V and J ends were trimmed by 3 bases and 6 bases, with 6 bases remaining between them. The germline gives CDR1 SNHLY, CDR2 FYNNEI. The CDR3 loop spans 13 amino acids. Here the CDR3 DNA reads TGTGCCAGCAGTGAGGGCAGTAATTCACCCCTCCACTTT. This translates into CASSEGSNSPLHF.

The genes are TRBV6-5 and TRBJ2-1; TRBD2 agrees at 8 bases. Germline values: CDR1 MNHEY, CDR2 SVGAGI. This CDR3 comprises 16 residues. J lost 4 bases, V lost 0 bases, and 5 bases had no gene match. CDR3 coding DNA: TGTGCCAGCAGTTACTCTGCGGCTAGCGGGTACAATGAGCAGTTCTTC. It codes for CASSYSAASGYNEQFF.

This clone appeared a few times. V is TRBV5-4 and J is TRBJ2-7; 9 bases agree with TRBD2. The CDR3 runs to 16 residues. Germline V gene lookup returns CDR1 SGHNT and CDR2 YYREEE (reference sequence). Trimming removed 3 bases from V and 5 bases from J; junction bases left unmatched: 12. This CDR3 reads CASSSPFSGSAHEQYF. For the CDR3, the DNA is TGTGCCAGCAGCTCCCCCTTTAGCGGGAGTGCCCACGAGCAGTACTTC.

The chain has TRBV14 and TRBJ2-1; no clear D. The V gene's germline CDR1 is SGHDN and CDR2 FVKESK. Trimming stripped 4 bases from V and 11 bases from J, with 9 bases between. The CDR3 covers 11 residues. CDR3 region: CASSLSSQQFF. The CDR3 coding sequence is TGTGCCAGCAGCCTTAGTAGTCAGCAGTTCTTC.

The gene calls are TRBV30 and TRBJ2-5, with D uncertain. The CDR3 runs to 12 residues. Trimming removed 1 base at V and 0 bases at J, with 3 bases between. CDR1 GTSNPN and CDR2 SVGIG come from the germline V gene (reference sequence). The CDR3 nucleotides are TGTGCCTGGAGTGCAAACCAAGAGACCCAGTACTTC. It specifies CAWSANQETQYF.

The V and J genes are TRBV5-8 and TRBJ1-1; D uncertain. CDR1 and CDR2 (germline): SGHTS, YDEGEE. This CDR3 has 13 residues. V shed 4 bases and J shed 1 base, with 8 bases lying between them. CDR3 amino acids: CASSLRQNTEAFF. The CDR3 DNA reads TGTGCCAGCAGCCTACGACAGAACACTGAAGCTTTCTTT. Full variable domain (rest looked up from reference TRBV5-8 and TRBJ1-1): EAGVTQSPTHLIKTRGQQATLRCSPISGHTSVYWYQQALGLGLQFLLWYDEGEERNRGNFPPRFSGRQFPNYSSELNVNALELEDSALYLCASSLRQNTEAFFGQGTRLTVV.

The chain links TRBV6-1 to TRBJ2-1; 8 bases match TRBD2. V was clipped by 2 bases and J by 2 bases; unmatched bases: 8. Looked up from germline, CDR1 is MNHNS and CDR2 is SASEGT. CDR3 length: 17 residues. CDR3 residues: CASSEQTSGSPYNEQFF. In nucleotides, the CDR3 is TGTGCCAGCAGTGAACAGACCAGCGGGAGCCCCTACAATGAGCAGTTCTTC.

A few counts support this clone. This chain uses TRBV4-3 with TRBJ2-2, with a tentative D call TRBD2 (5 bases). CDR3 length: 17 residues. CDR1 LGHNA and CDR2 YSLEER come from the germline V gene. V dropped 5 bases and J dropped 5 bases, with 21 bases sitting between them. The CDR3 here is CASSSNRGRRGTGELFF. The CDR3 bases are TGCGCCAGCAGCTCAAATCGGGGTAGGCGTGGGACCGGGGAGCTGTTTTTT.

A few counts support this clone. The J gene is TRBJ2-7, the V gene TRBV6-5; possible D gene TRBD1, 5 bases. The CDR3 consists of 14 residues. Germline values: CDR1 MNHEY, CDR2 SVGAGI. Trimming shortened V by 2 bases and J by 6 bases, and 14 bases separated the two germline ends. This chain's CDR3 is CASSYPGSQGEQYF. The CDR3 nucleotides read TGTGCCAGCAGTTACCCCGGGTCTCAGGGCGAGCAGTACTTC.

This clone was counted between two and nine times. The chain employs TRBV7-2 and TRBJ2-7; TRBD2 aligns across 13 bases. Per germline, CDR1 SGHTA and CDR2 FQGNSA. The CDR3 extends over 15 amino acids. V shed 6 bases and J 6 bases; nucleotides not matched to a gene: 8. CDR3 coding DNA: TGTGCCAGCAGATCGACTAGCGGGAGGAACTCCGAGCAGTACTTC. Protein: CASRSTSGRNSEQYF.

V usage is TRBV7-6 and J usage is TRBJ2-1; D perhaps matches TRBD2 (6 bases). V lost 2 bases and J 7 bases, leaving 6 bases between the germline ends. The CDR3 is 12 amino acids. CDR1 and CDR2 from the germline V gene are SGHVS and FNYEAQ. CDR3 amino acids: CASSLRGNEQFF. DNA for the CDR3: TGTGCCAGCAGCTTACGGGGGAATGAGCAGTTCTTC.